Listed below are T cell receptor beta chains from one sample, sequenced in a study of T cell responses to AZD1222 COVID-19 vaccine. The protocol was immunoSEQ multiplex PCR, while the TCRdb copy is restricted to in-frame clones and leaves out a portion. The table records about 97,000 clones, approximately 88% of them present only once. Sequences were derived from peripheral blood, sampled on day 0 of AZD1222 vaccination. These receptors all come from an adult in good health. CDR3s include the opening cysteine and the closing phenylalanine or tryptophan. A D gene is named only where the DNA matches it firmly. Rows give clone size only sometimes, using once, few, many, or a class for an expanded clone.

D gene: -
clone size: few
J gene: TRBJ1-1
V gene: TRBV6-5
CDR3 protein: CASSYALNTEAFF
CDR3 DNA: TGTGCCAGCAGTTACGCTCTGAACACTGAAGCTTTCTTT

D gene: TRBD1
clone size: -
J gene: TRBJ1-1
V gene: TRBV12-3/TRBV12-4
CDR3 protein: CASSGQVNTEAFF
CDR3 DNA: TGTGCCAGCAGTGGACAGGTGAACACTGAAGCTTTCTTT

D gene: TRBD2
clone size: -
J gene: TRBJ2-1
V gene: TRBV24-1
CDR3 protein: CATSPLAGSSYNEQFF
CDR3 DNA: TGTGCCACCAGCCCATTAGCGGGGAGCTCCTACAATGAGCAGTTCTTC

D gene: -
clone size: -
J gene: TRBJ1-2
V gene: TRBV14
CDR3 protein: CASSQVDGIFPGYTF
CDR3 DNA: TGTGCCAGCAGCCAAGTGGACGGGATTTTTCCTGGCTACACCTTC

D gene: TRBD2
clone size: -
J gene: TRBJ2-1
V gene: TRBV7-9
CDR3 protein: CASSPRGSGVFDNEQFF
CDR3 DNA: TGTGCCAGCAGCCCCCGGGGTAGCGGGGTGTTTGACAATGAGCAGTTCTTC

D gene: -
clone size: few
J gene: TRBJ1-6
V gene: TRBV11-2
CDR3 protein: CASSLVAGNSPLHF
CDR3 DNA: TGTGCCAGCAGCTTAGTAGCCGGAAATTCACCCCTCCACTTT

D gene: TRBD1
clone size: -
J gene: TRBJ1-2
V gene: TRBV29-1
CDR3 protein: CSVTGVHYGYTF
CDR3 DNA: TGCAGCGTAACAGGGGTTCACTATGGCTACACCTTC

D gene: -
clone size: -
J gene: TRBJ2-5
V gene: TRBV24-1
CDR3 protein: CATSAGVQQTQYF
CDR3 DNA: TGTGCCACCAGTGCCGGGGTGCAACAGACCCAGTACTTC

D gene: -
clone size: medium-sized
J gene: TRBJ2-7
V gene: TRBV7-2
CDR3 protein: CASSLGLSAYEQYF
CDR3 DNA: TGTGCCAGCAGCTTAGGCCTGTCAGCCTACGAGCAGTACTTC

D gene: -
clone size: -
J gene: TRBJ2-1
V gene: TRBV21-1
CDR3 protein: CASRGGLAGNEQFF
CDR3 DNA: TGTGCCAGCAGGGGGGGACTAGCGGGGAATGAGCAGTTCTTC

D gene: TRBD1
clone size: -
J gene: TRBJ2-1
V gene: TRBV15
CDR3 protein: CATSREQGDEQFF
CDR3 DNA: TGTGCCACCAGCAGGGAACAGGGGGATGAGCAGTTCTTC

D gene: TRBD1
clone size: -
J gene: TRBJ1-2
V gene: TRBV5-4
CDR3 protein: CASSLDDRGGYTF
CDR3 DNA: TGTGCCAGCAGCTTGGATGACAGGGGTGGCTACACCTTC

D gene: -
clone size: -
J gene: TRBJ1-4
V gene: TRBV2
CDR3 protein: CASSEGYPGYNEKLFF
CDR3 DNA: TGTGCCAGCAGTGAAGGTTACCCCGGGTACAATGAAAAACTGTTTTTT

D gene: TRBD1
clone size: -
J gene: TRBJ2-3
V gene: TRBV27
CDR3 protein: CASSFFYIRTGDSSTDTQYF
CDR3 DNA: TGTGCCAGCAGTTTCTTCTATATCCGAACCGGGGACAGTAGCACAGATACGCAGTATTTT

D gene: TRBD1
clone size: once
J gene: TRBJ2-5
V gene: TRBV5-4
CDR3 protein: CASSLTGVETQYF
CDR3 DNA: TGTGCCAGCAGCTTGACAGGGGTAGAGACCCAGTACTTC

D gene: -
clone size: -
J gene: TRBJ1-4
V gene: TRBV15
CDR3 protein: CATSRSAVNEKLFF
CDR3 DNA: TGTGCCACCAGCAGATCGGCAGTGAATGAAAAACTGTTTTTT

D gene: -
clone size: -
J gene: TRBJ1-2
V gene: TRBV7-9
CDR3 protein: CASSHETGDYGYTF
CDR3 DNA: TGTGCCAGCAGCCACGAGACAGGAGACTATGGCTACACCTTC

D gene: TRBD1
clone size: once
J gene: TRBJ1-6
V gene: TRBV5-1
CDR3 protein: CASSVGTGQNSPLHF
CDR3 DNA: TGCGCCAGCAGCGTAGGGACAGGTCAAAATTCACCCCTCCACTTT